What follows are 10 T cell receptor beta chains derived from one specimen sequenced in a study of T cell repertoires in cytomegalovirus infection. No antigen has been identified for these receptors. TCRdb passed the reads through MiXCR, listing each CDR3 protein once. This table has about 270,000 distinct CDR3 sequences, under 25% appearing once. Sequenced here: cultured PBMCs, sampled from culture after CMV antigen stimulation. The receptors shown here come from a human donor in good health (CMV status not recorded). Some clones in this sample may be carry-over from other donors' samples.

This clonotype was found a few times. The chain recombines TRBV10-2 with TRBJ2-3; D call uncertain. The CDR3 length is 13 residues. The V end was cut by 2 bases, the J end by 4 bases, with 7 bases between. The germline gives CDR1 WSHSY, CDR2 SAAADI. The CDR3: CASSEATPDTQYF. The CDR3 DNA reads TGCGCCAGCAGTGAGGCCACTCCAGATACGCAGTATTTT.

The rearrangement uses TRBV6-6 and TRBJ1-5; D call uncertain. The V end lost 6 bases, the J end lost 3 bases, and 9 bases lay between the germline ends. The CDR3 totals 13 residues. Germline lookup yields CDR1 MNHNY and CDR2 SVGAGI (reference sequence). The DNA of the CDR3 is TGTGCCAGCAGCTTCCCGTCCAATCAGCCCCAGCATTTT. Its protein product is CASSFPSNQPQHF.

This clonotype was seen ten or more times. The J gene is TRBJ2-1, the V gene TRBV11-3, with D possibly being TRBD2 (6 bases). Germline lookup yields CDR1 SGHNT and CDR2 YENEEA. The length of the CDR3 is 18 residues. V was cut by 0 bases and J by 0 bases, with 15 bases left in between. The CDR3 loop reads CASSLDHGGSSSYNEQFF. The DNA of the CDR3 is TGTGCCAGCAGCTTAGACCATGGGGGGAGTAGCTCCTACAATGAGCAGTTCTTC.

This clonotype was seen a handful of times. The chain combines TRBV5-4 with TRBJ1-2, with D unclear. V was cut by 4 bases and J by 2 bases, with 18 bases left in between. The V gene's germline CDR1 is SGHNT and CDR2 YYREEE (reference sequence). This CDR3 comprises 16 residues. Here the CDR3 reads CASSAARGSQNYGYTF. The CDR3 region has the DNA TGTGCCAGCAGCGCGGCTCGGGGATCCCAAAACTATGGCTACACCTTC.

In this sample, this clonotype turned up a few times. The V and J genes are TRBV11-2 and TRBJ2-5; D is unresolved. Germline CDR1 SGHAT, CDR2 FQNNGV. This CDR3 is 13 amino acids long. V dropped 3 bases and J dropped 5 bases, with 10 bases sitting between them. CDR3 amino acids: CASSFGDLETQYF. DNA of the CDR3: TGTGCCAGCAGCTTTGGGGATTTGGAGACCCAGTACTTC.

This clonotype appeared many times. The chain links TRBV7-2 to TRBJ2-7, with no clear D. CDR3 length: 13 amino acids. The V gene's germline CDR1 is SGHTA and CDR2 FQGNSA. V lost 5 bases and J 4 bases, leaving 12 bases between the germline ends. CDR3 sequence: CASSPLSAYEQYF. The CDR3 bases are TGTGCCAGCAGCCCCCTCTCTGCTTACGAGCAGTACTTC.

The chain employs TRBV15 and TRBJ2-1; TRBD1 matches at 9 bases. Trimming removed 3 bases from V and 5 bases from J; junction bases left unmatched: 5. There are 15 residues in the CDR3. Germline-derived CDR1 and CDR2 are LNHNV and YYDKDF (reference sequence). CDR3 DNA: TGTGCCACCAGCAGGGCGGGACAGGGTAACAATGAGCAGTTCTTC. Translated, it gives CATSRAGQGNNEQFF.

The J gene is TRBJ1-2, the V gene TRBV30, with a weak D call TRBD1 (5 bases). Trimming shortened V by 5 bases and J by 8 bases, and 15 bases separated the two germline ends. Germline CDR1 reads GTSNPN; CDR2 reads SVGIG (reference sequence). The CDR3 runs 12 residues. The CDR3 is CAWLGTGDGYTF. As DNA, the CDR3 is TGTGCCTGGCTGGGGACGGGGGACGGCTACACCTTC.

This CDR3 reads CASSSLAGGGGEQYF. The CDR3 region has the DNA TGTGCCAGCAGCTCCCTCGCGGGAGGTGGGGGCGAGCAGTACTTC. The chain combines TRBV11-2 with TRBJ2-7; TRBD2 matches at 8 bases. Trimming cost V 4 bases and J 6 bases; bases outside gene matches: 11. Germline V gene sequence: CDR1 SGHAT, CDR2 FQNNGV. The CDR3 contains 15 residues.

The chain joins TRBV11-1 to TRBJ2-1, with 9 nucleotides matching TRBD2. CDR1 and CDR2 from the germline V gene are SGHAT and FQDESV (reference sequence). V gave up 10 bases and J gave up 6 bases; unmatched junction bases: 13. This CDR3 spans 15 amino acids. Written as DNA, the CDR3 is TGTGCCACCAGGCTATGGGGGACTAGCCCCAATGAGCAGTTCTTC. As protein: CATRLWGTSPNEQFF. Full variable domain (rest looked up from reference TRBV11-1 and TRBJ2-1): EAEVAQSPRYKITEKSQAVAFWCDPISGHATLYWYRQILGQGPELLVQFQDESVVDDSQLPKDRFSAERLKGVDSTLKIQPAELGDSAMYLCATRLWGTSPNEQFFGPGTRLTVL.